This T cell receptor (beta chain) originates from a study of shared clonotypes between healthy human individuals. About the study: Used for every donor were three CD4 naive, three CD4 memory, two CD8 naive and one CD8 memory plate.

J gave up 3 bases and V 5 bases, and 10 bases lay outside the gene matches. Germline values: CDR1 SGDLS, CDR2 YYNGEE. The CDR3 is made up of 15 amino acids. The repertoire was sequenced with immunoSEQ multiplex PCR; TCRdb's copy has only in-frame clones and lacks some. This table has some 2,500,000 clones, around 92% appearing once. This receptor was identified in a man aged 18 to 35 in good health. Some clones in this sample may be carry-over from other donors' samples. This chain joins TRBV9 and TRBJ2-7; TRBD1 matches 8 bases. The sample taken for sequencing was naive CD4+ T cells from PBMCs. Stated subset: CD45RA+ positively selected. The CDR3 coding sequence is TGTGCCAGCAGTGCGACAGGGGTTAGCCTCTACGAGCAGTACTTC. Its translation is CASSATGVSLYEQYF.